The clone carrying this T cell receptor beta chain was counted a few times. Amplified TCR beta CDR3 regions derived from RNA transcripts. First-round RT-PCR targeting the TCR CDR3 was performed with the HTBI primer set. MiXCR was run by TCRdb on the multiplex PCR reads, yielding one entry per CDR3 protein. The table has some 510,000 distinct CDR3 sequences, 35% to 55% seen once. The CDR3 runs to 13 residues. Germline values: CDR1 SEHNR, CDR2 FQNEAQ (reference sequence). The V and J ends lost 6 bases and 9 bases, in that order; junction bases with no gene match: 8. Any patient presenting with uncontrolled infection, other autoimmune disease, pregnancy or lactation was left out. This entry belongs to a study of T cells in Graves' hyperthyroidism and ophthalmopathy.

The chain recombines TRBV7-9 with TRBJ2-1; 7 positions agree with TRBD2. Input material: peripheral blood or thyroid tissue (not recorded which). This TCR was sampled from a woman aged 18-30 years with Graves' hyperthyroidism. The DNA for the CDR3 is TGTGCCAGCAGTCGTCCGGGAGGAACTGAGCAGTTCTTC. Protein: CASSRPGGTEQFF.